The clone carrying this T cell receptor (beta chain) was counted once. Its antigen is not known. The data originate from a study of cytomegalovirus exposure and HLA in healthy donors. Study in general: About 77 million unique TCRs from HLA-typed donors made up an early data release. Overall study findings and caveats: Among immune exposure information, only CMV serostatus was available. In a later analysis, at a false discovery rate of 0.05, 15,000 to 20,000 TCR beta sequences matched HLA alleles. Investigators reported 150 to 200 TCR beta chains as tied to cytomegalovirus.

The PCR was carried out with 60 Vbeta primers and 13 Jbeta primers. Assay used: immunoSEQ multiplex PCR; TCRdb lists only in-frame clones, some missing. The sample lists 200,000 to 250,000 clones; approximately 80% were seen once. Trimming left V 2 bases short and J 5 bases short, with 10 bases between. Germline CDR1 MNHEY, CDR2 SMNVEV (reference sequence). The CDR3 extends over 13 amino acids. Sample: PBMCs. The chain couples TRBV27 to TRBJ2-7; tentative D call: TRBD1 (6 bases). This receptor was taken from a woman in her sixties or seventies in good health and CMV-seropositive. The CDR3 is CASSLSRGHEQYF. The CDR3 nucleotides are TGTGCCAGCAGTTTAAGCAGGGGTCACGAGCAGTACTTC.